This T cell receptor (beta chain) was profiled in a study of blood T cell repertoires in COVID-19. Overall study context: Samples came from the United States, Italy and Spain, spanning acute and convalescent COVID-19. T cells, B-cell-depleted T cells, or PBMCs supplied cDNA or gDNA.

How the authors handled the data: Nucleated cell counts were estimated from reference gene primer amplification. TCRdb's table, derived via immunoSEQ multiplex PCR, lists solely in-frame clones and lacks some. D and trimming come from the DNA, and the V and J calls and clone size come from that table. The table lists some 31,000 clones, roughly 90% of them singletons. This clonotype originated in a human donor with active COVID-19. The donor label of this sample is uncertain. Specimen: peripheral blood.

The CDR3, as DNA: TGTGCCAGCTCACCACGCAGGGGGGACACCGGGGAGCTGTTTTTT. Translated, it gives CASSPRRGDTGELFF. This sequence joins TRBV18 and TRBJ2-2, with TRBD1 as a possible D gene (7 bases). Germline values: CDR1 KGHSH, CDR2 LQKENI. The CDR3 is made up of 15 amino acids. Trimming left V 1 base short and J 3 bases short, with 9 bases between.